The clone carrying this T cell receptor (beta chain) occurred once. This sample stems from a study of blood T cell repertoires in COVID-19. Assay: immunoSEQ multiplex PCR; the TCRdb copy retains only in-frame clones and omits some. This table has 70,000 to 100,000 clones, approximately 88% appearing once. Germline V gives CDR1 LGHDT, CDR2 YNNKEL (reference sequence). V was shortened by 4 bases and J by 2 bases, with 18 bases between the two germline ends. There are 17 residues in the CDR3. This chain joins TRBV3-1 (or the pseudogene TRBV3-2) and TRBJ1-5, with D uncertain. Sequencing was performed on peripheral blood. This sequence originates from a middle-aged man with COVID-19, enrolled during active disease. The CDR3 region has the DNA TGTGCCAGCAGCCGCGGGCCCCCGGATTCGCGCAATCAGCCCCAGCATTTT. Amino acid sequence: CASSRGPPDSRNQPQHF.